One and the same sample provided the 13 T cell receptor beta chains below, sequenced in a study of blood T cells in healthy people across ages. A second about 7 to 12 cycle PCR used barcoded and J-beta primers. MiXCR was run by TCRdb on the 5' RACE reads, yielding one entry per CDR3 protein. The top ten clones hold roughly 3.9% of a sample with hundreds of thousands of distinct CDR3 sequences, over 20% of them seen once. Material for sequencing was blood. These receptors came from a man in his sixties or seventies in good health.

This clonotype has a handful of counts. The chain employs TRBV2 and TRBJ2-2, with 8 bases fitting TRBD2. V dropped 7 bases and J dropped 6; count of bases not matched to a gene: 10. Germline assignment: CDR1 SNHLY and CDR2 FYNNEI. The CDR3 consists of 15 residues. The CDR3 DNA sequence: TGTGCCAGCACTCGCGGGAGGAGAAACGCCGGGGAGCTGTTTTTT. This sequence encodes CASTRGRRNAGELFF. The full variable domain, rest sourced from reference TRBV2 and TRBJ2-2, is EPEVTQTPSHQVTQMGQEVILRCVPISNHLYFYWYRQILGQKVEFLVSFYNNEISEKSEIFDDQFSVERPDGSNFTLKIRSTKLEDSAMYFCASTRGRRNAGELFFGEGSRLTVL.

This sequence joins TRBV12-3 or TRBV12-4 and TRBJ1-2; TRBD1 aligns across 9 bases. The V and J ends lost 6 bases and 6 bases, in that order; junction bases with no gene match: 5. CDR3 length equals 13 residues. Here the CDR3 reads CASRRDRVDGYTF. DNA of the CDR3: TGTGCCAGCAGAAGGGACAGGGTAGATGGCTACACCTTC.

This clonotype was counted between two and nine times. The J gene is TRBJ1-1, the V gene TRBV5-1; TRBD1 is a possible D gene (6 bases). The V gene lost 0 bases and the J gene lost 4 bases, with 13 bases spanning the gap. Looked up from germline, CDR1 is SGHRS and CDR2 is YFSETQ. The CDR3 consists of 15 residues. The CDR3 DNA follows: TGCGCCAGCAGCTTGGATGAAGGGGGATTCACTGAAGCTTTCTTT. This gives the protein CASSLDEGGFTEAFF.

This clonotype turned up a few times. The gene calls are TRBV7-9 and TRBJ2-7, with a weak D call TRBD2 (6 bases). Germline-derived CDR1 and CDR2 are SEHNR and FQNEAQ (reference sequence). The CDR3 runs 14 residues. Trimming left V 5 bases short and J 4 bases short, with 15 bases between. In nucleotides, the CDR3 is TGTGCCAGCAGCCCATCGGACGGGACTTACGAGCAGTACTTC. It translates to CASSPSDGTYEQYF.

This clonotype was seen more than once but under ten times. The rearrangement links TRBV20-1 to TRBJ1-2, with TRBD1 identical over 7 bases. The ends lost 6 bases at V and 6 bases at J; junction bases unmatched: 7. The CDR3 contains 12 residues. Germline CDR1 DFQATT, CDR2 SNEGSKA (reference sequence). CDR3 DNA: TGCAGTGCACCGGACAGGTTACATGGCTACACCTTC. Translated: CSAPDRLHGYTF.

Notes on this clonotype: The final CDR3 position lacks the conserved phenylalanine or tryptophan, pointing to a likely read error. J is TRBJ2-3 and V is TRBV12-3 or TRBV12-4; D is possibly TRBD1 (6 bases). Trimming stripped 5 bases from V and 5 bases from J, with 11 bases between. The CDR3 is made up of 13 amino acids. The CDR3 spells CASSQGLEDTQYS. The CDR3 DNA reads as TGTGCCAGCAGTCAGGGGTTGGAAGATACGCAGTATTCT.

Written as DNA, the CDR3 is TGTGCCAGCAGCTTTTTCTTGAGGAAAAGGGATGGGGACAATGAGCAGTTCTTC. This translates into CASSFFLRKRDGDNEQFF. V is TRBV7-9 and J is TRBJ2-1, with D unclear. Germline lookup yields CDR1 SEHNR and CDR2 FQNEAQ (reference sequence). This CDR3 has 18 amino acids. Trimming took 3 bases from V and 5 from J, leaving 23 bases between them. Looking up the rest from reference TRBV7-9 and TRBJ2-1 gives the full variable domain: DTGVSQNPRHKITKRGQNVTFRCDPISEHNRLYWYRQTLGQGPEFLTYFQNEAQLEKSRLLSDRFSAERPKGSFSTLEIQRTEQGDSAMYLCASSFFLRKRDGDNEQFFGPGTRLTVL.

The chain employs TRBV7-2 and TRBJ1-2; 12 bases align to TRBD1. J gave up 7 bases and V 6 bases, and 6 bases lay outside the gene matches. The CDR3 extends over 14 amino acids. The germline gives CDR1 SGHTA, CDR2 FQGNSA. CDR3 coding DNA: TGTGCCAGCAGGAAGGGACAGGGGGCGGGTGGCTACACCTTC. It translates to CASRKGQGAGGYTF.

The chain links TRBV7-6 to TRBJ2-1, with D tentatively TRBD2 (5 bases). Trimming took 3 bases from V and 3 from J, leaving 15 bases between them. The germline V gene has CDR1 SGHVS and CDR2 FNYEAQ. This CDR3 is 16 amino acids long. CDR3 DNA: TGTGCCAGCAGCTTCAGCGGCGGGCCCATCTACAATGAGCAGTTCTTC. Encoded protein: CASSFSGGPIYNEQFF.

To note about this clonotype: A read error may produce the germline difference seen at one junction end. This chain links TRBV24-1 with TRBJ2-2, with TRBD2 matching over 7 bases. Germline CDR1 and CDR2: KGHDR and SFDVKD. The CDR3 totals 13 residues. For the CDR3, the DNA is TGTGTCACCAGGCGGGAGTTCGGCGGGGAGCTGTTTTTT. It yields the protein CVTRREFGGELFF.

The sample holds a few counts of this clonotype. The chain is built from TRBV3-1 and TRBJ1-1; tentative D call: TRBD1 (5 bases). The V gene's germline CDR1 is LGHDT and CDR2 YNNKEL (reference sequence). V was shortened by 7 bases and J by 11 bases, with 14 bases between the two germline ends. The CDR3 totals 11 residues. The CDR3 region has the DNA TGTGCCAGCACCCGGAGAGGGGTTGCTTTCTTT. This sequence encodes CASTRRGVAFF.

The chain has TRBV5-1 and TRBJ2-4; no clear D. From germline, CDR1 is SGHRS and CDR2 YFSETQ. V dropped 1 base and J dropped 5 bases, with 4 bases sitting between them. The CDR3 runs 12 residues. CDR3 sequence (DNA): TGCGCCAGCAGCTTGCAAGAAAACATTCAGTACTTC. Translated, it gives CASSLQENIQYF.

The chain has TRBV6-5 and TRBJ1-4; unclear D gene. Per germline, CDR1 MNHEY and CDR2 SVGAGI. The CDR3 loop spans 14 amino acids. Between the trimmed V and J ends, which lost 3 bases and 7 bases, there was a span of 12 bases. The CDR3 DNA reads TGTGCCAGCAGTTATGGAGGGTCTATTGAAAAACTGTTTTTT. This translates into CASSYGGSIEKLFF.